A single T cell receptor beta chain is shown here with its context. CDR3 length: 14 amino acids. The germline V gene has CDR1 LGHDT and CDR2 YNNKEL (reference sequence). V was clipped by 0 bases and J by 3 bases, with 8 bases between them. Data came from immunoSEQ multiplex PCR; TCRdb stores just in-frame clones and leaves some out. The repertoire consists of more than 65,000 clones, with around 80% occurring once and the leading ten covering more than 15%. This sample was included in a study of control samples from healthy donors and cancer patients. This clonotype was sampled from a man between 60 and 75 years old in good health. The source material was blood. The V call is TRBV3-1 (or the pseudogene TRBV3-2), the J call TRBJ1-1; no definite D call. CDR3 nucleotides: TGTGCCAGCAGCCAAGACAGAGGAGACACTGAAGCTTTCTTT. As protein: CASSQDRGDTEAFF.